Shown below are 5 T cell receptor beta chains from a single sample sequenced in a study of blood T cell repertoires in COVID-19. Clones were sequenced by immunoSEQ multiplex PCR, and TCRdb holds only the in-frame ones, with some missing. Of approximately 330,000 clones in the sample, approximately 89% are singletons; the top ten hold roughly a tenth. Sequencing used PBMCs or T cells enriched from blood (not recorded which). These receptors all come from a woman in her twenties or thirties who had recovered from COVID-19.

This clone was seen a single time. The chain employs TRBV19 and TRBJ1-2; TRBD1 might be the D (5 bases). Trimming removed 3 bases at V and 3 bases at J, with 23 bases between. From germline, CDR1 is LNHDA and CDR2 SQIVND (reference sequence). This CDR3 comprises 18 residues. CDR3 amino acids: CASSIGGRANRADYGYTF. The DNA for the CDR3 is TGTGCCAGTAGTATTGGTGGCAGGGCGAATAGAGCCGACTATGGCTACACCTTC.

V gene TRBV5-1 combines with J gene TRBJ2-2; the D is unclear. V was pared by 4 bases and J by 1 base, with 8 bases between. CDR3 size: 14 residues. CDR1 SGHRS and CDR2 YFSETQ come from the germline V gene. CDR3 bases: TGCGCCAGCAGCACCGAGGAGAACACCGGGGAGCTGTTTTTT. Residues: CASSTEENTGELFF.

This clone occurred once. The chain joins TRBV28 to TRBJ2-7; D may be TRBD2 (5 bases). CDR1 is MDHEN and CDR2 is SYDVKM in the germline V gene. The V gene lost 6 bases and the J gene lost 1 base, with 16 bases spanning the gap. CDR3 length equals 15 residues. CDR3 in amino acids: CASSPARTHSYEQYF. As DNA, the CDR3 is TGTGCCAGCAGCCCCGCCCGGACTCATTCCTACGAGCAGTACTTC.

This rearrangement joins TRBV10-3 to TRBJ2-1; D is uncertain. Per germline, CDR1 ENHRY and CDR2 SYGVKD. This CDR3 is built from 15 residues. The V end lost 3 bases, the J end lost 1 base, and 10 bases lay between the germline ends. DNA for the CDR3: TGTGCCATCAGTGATTTATCAGATTCCTACAATGAGCAGTTCTTC. Protein: CAISDLSDSYNEQFF.

The rearrangement joins TRBV10-3 to TRBJ1-1; maybe TRBD1 (5 bases). Trimming removed 5 bases at V and 6 bases at J, with 13 bases between. Looked up from germline, CDR1 is ENHRY and CDR2 is SYGVKD. The CDR3 totals 13 residues. In nucleotides, the CDR3 is TGTGCCATCAGTAACAGGCTTGGCGCTGAAGCTTTCTTT. This gives the protein CAISNRLGAEAFF.